This TCR beta chain was recovered during a study of vaccination and CD4 T cells after COVID-19 (dated by TCRdb to between 2021 and 2024). Context from the whole study: SARS-CoV-2 positivity had been established in the convalescent patients by nasal swab PCR, and mild disease was recorded in several of these patients and severe disease in one. Post-vaccine blood samples were obtained a median of about 72 days after the second vaccine dose, with a range of about 12 to 241 days. Post-COVID blood samples were collected from convalescent patients a median of approximately 93 days after diagnosis, with a range of about 30 to 170 days. The convalescent cohort included six males and four females, with two Hispanic individuals, seven Caucasians, two Asians and one multiracial person. In around 9 COVID-19 convalescent patients and 4 infection-naive healthy vaccine recipients, researchers compared the spike-specific CD4+ TCR repertoire from before mRNA vaccination with the repertoire from after. For stimulating the cultures, overlapping spike peptide pools were used, derived from SARS-CoV-2 as well as from the common cold coronaviruses HCoV-NL63, HCoV-OC43 and HCoV-229E. Control cultures used a CEFX viral epitope pool as positive control, an HIV-1 Nef peptide pool as negative control, or no peptide. Each participant got two doses of either the Pfizer-BioNTech BNT162b2 vaccine (n=8) or the Moderna mRNA-1273 vaccine (n=2). Study-wide findings and limitations: Of the vaccine-specific clones in convalescent patients, 304 of 307, or nearly all, reacted only to SARS-CoV-2 spike and did not cross-react with common cold coronaviruses. The study included relatively few convalescent patients and did not analyze early timepoints after natural infection. The median number of SARS-CoV-2-reactive clonotypes rose from about 19 after infection to approximately 41 after vaccination, but the change was not significant. In convalescent patients, a median approximately 86% of post-vaccine SARS-CoV-2-reactive clones were detected only after vaccination, suggesting vaccine-specific priming.

To prepare the library, PCR was applied. DNA from cultured CD4+ T cells underwent TCR sequencing with the Oncomine TCR Beta short-read assay at the Johns Hopkins FTIC core. Genomic DNA was extracted from the cultured CD4+ T cells with the QIAamp micro DNA kit. Oncomine TCR Beta libraries made from cultured CD4+ T cells were pooled using unique dual indexes and sequenced on an Illumina iSeq 100. The published analysis was carried out like this. Non-productive sequences were filtered out, and CDR3s that did not start with C, did not end with F or W, or were shorter than 7 amino acids were discarded. The MANAFEST web application was used to identify antigen-specific clonotypes by comparing peptide-stimulated wells against reference wells and other culture wells. An FDR below 0.05, an odds ratio above 5, and a productive frequency above 0.1% in at least two of three replicate wells were required for clones to be considered positive. A clonotype was classed as cross-reactive if the clonotype showed significant expansion both in SARS-CoV-2 spike wells and in at least one common cold coronavirus spike condition. Using R version 3.6.1, CDR3 homology was evaluated through Levenshtein distances (stringdist) along with unrooted phylogenetic trees (ape). The public sequencing data were trimmed at Q25 with fastp and processed into clonotypes with MiXCR by TCRdb, which kept only in-frame beta chains. CDR3 protein sequences are deduplicated, and each keeps its most common genes and DNA. V and J calls and clone size were set by TCRdb, not the authors. In all, the sample holds fewer than 15,000 distinct CDR3 sequences, and roughly 53% of those were seen once. Jointly, the top ten make up 4.5% to 5.5% of the sample.

Remarks on this clonotype: What antigen it recognizes has not been identified. No much larger clonotype is one base removed from it; base qualities were not supplied.

Read against the paper, the sample's treatment or condition label means: roughly 10-day PBMC culture with coronavirus spike peptide pools or control peptides (ViraFEST assay). To expand antigen-specific T cells with peptide pools and then pick out the expanded clonotypes through TCR sequencing, the study relied on the ViraFEST assay. Positive SARS-CoV-2 PCR tests in the convalescent patients dated from March to December 2020, before Alpha, Beta and Delta variants emerged in the United States. Two million PBMCs per well were cultured in IMDM with roughly 5.5% human AB serum and about 9.7 IU/ml IL-2, plus 10 ug/ml peptide pools. On days 3 and 7, half of the culture medium was replaced with fresh IL-2-containing medium. CD4+ T cells were isolated after approximately eleven days of culture through negative selection using the EasySep CD4+ T cell isolation kit. Ficoll-Paque Plus gradient centrifugation was used to isolate PBMCs from whole blood, and the isolated PBMCs were then either used fresh or cryopreserved at -140C. In general, triplicate wells were set up for every culture condition.

Its CDR3 holds 16 amino acids, cysteine through phenylalanine. Only the CDR3 portion is preserved as DNA: 48 bases, with reading frame beginning at the first base. In the germline V gene, CDR1 corresponds to MNHNS and CDR2 to SASEGT. V lost 4 bases and J lost 5 bases; the stretch between them is 18 bases long. Recombination joined TRBV6-1 with TRBJ1-5, with the identity of the D gene unclear. This TCR came from a human donor who had recovered from COVID-19. Material: CD4+ T cells from blood, cultured in vitro, obtained before SARS-CoV-2 vaccination. This receptor carries the CDR3 CASSASPRAVDQPQHF. In nucleotides, the sequence is TGTGCCAGCAGTGCCAGCCCCCGGGCTGTCGATCAGCCCCAGCATTTT.